This is a list of T cell receptor beta chains from one sample in a study of shared clonotypes between healthy human individuals. Data came from immunoSEQ multiplex PCR; TCRdb stores just in-frame clones and leaves some out. The sample has more than 2 million clones, less than 95% seen once; the top ten hold around 1.1%. The sequencing sample was made of naive CD8+ T cells sorted from blood. The receptors here all came from a man aged 18 to 35 in good health. CDR3s include the opening cysteine and the closing phenylalanine or tryptophan. A D gene is named only where the DNA matches it firmly. Some rows have no size entry. The others give once, few or many, or a class for an expanded clone.

>NA|TRBJ2-3|NA|TRBV7-6|15
CASSSELTSTDTQYF
TGTGCCAGCAGCTCCGAACTAACAAGCACAGATACGCAGTATTTT
>NA|TRBJ2-7|NA|TRBV28|13
CASSFGNAYEQYF
TGTGCCAGCAGTTTCGGGAATGCCTACGAGCAGTACTTC
>NA|TRBJ2-5|NA|TRBV7-9|13
CASKLADQETQYF
TGTGCCAGCAAGTTAGCGGACCAAGAGACCCAGTACTTC
>NA|TRBJ2-1|TRBD2|TRBV6-5|15
CASSYSAGEYNEQFF
TGTGCCAGCAGTTACTCGGCGGGGGAATACAATGAGCAGTTCTTC
>NA|TRBJ2-3|TRBD2|TRBV27|16
CASSLLASGSIDTQYF
TGTGCCAGCAGTTTACTGGCTAGCGGGAGTATAGATACGCAGTATTTT
>NA|TRBJ2-1|NA|TRBV6-5|14
CASRPGPLYNEQFF
TGTGCCAGCAGGCCGGGCCCCCTTTACAATGAGCAGTTCTTC
>NA|TRBJ2-7|NA|TRBV27|16
CASSLSTGDTGYEQYF
TGTGCCAGCAGTTTATCGACGGGGGACACAGGTTACGAGCAGTACTTC
>NA|TRBJ1-1|NA|TRBV27|13
CASSLVQNTEAFF
TGTGCCAGCAGTTTGGTACAGAACACTGAAGCTTTCTTT
>once|TRBJ1-2|TRBD1|TRBV28|15
CASSLQRQGNYGYTF
TGTGCCAGCAGTCTCCAACGACAGGGTAACTATGGCTACACCTTC
>NA|TRBJ2-2|NA|TRBV5-1|17
CASSLYFSSPIAGELFF
TGCGCCAGCAGCTTGTATTTTAGCTCCCCAATAGCCGGGGAGCTGTTTTTT
>NA|TRBJ1-1|NA|TRBV4-1|17
CASSQEPEPISYTEAFF
TGCGCCAGCAGCCAAGAACCCGAGCCGATTTCGTACACTGAAGCTTTCTTT
>NA|TRBJ1-6|NA|TRBV7-6|14
CASSPEAYNSPLHF
TGTGCCAGCAGCCCCGAGGCCTATAATTCACCCCTCCACTTT
>NA|TRBJ2-7|TRBD2|TRBV27|15
CASSLTSGTPYEQYF
TGTGCCAGCAGCTTGACTAGCGGGACCCCCTACGAGCAGTACTTC
>NA|TRBJ2-1|NA|TRBV13|12
CASTQGGEPWFF
TGTGCCAGCACCCAAGGGGGAGAGCCGTGGTTCTTC
>NA|TRBJ2-1|TRBD2|TRBV27|14
CASSQGLASNEQFF
TGTGCCAGCTCCCAGGGACTAGCGAGCAATGAGCAGTTCTTC
>NA|TRBJ2-3|TRBD1|TRBV7-9|16
CASRPETGGVTDTQYF
TGTGCCAGCAGACCAGAGACAGGGGGGGTCACAGATACGCAGTATTTT
>NA|TRBJ2-5|NA|TRBV5-6|12
CASSFLGETQYF
TGTGCCAGCAGCTTCCTAGGAGAGACCCAGTACTTC
>NA|TRBJ2-7|NA|TRBV27|15
CASSHAPGGGYEQYF
TGTGCCAGCAGCCATGCCCCCGGCGGAGGCTACGAGCAGTACTTC
>NA|TRBJ2-7|TRBD2|TRBV29-1|16
CSVEQGLAGRAYEQYF
TGCAGCGTTGAGCAGGGACTAGCGGGGAGGGCCTACGAGCAGTACTTC
>once|TRBJ2-1|TRBD2|TRBV15|15
CATSRVAGVDNEQFF
TGTGCCACCAGCAGGGTAGCGGGAGTTGACAATGAGCAGTTCTTC
>NA|TRBJ1-2|NA|TRBV6-5|13
CASIGGEYYGYTF
TGTGCCAGCATCGGGGGCGAATACTATGGCTACACCTTC
>few|TRBJ2-3|NA|TRBV7-6|13
CASSLANTDTQYF
TGTGCCAGCAGCTTAGCGAACACAGATACGCAGTATTTT
>NA|TRBJ2-5|NA|TRBV28|13
CASSLGGEETQYF
TGTGCCAGCAGTTTAGGGGGAGAAGAGACCCAGTACTTC
>NA|TRBJ2-1|NA|TRBV4-3|20
CASSQVSWGLLAVDHNEQFF
TGCGCCAGCAGCCAAGTCTCTTGGGGGTTACTAGCCGTCGATCACAATGAGCAGTTCTTC